This T cell receptor (beta chain) was captured in a study of blood T cell repertoires in COVID-19. Study summary: Samples of COVID-19 (acute and convalescent) were obtained from the United States, Italy and Spain. PBMCs, B-cell-depleted T cells, or T cells were the source of the cDNA or gDNA that made up the material.

In the study's own analysis: Amplification with reference gene primers provided the estimates of nucleated cell counts. The repertoire was sequenced with immunoSEQ multiplex PCR; TCRdb's copy has only in-frame clones and lacks some. That table supplies the V and J calls and clone size; D and trimming were determined from the DNA. Of about 210,000 clones in the sample, about 88% were seen once. V was trimmed by 2 bases and J by 6 bases, leaving 13 bases between them. Germline V gives CDR1 WNHNN, CDR2 SYGVQD (reference sequence). CDR3 length: 15 residues. The origin of this receptor is a woman older than 75 with acute or convalescent COVID-19. The chain has TRBV10-1 and TRBJ2-2, with D perhaps TRBD2 (5 bases). The material sequenced was peripheral blood. In DNA form, the CDR3 reads TGCGCCAGCAGTGAGGGTAGCGCGGCGGCCGGGGAGCTGTTTTTT. Translated: CASSEGSAAAGELFF.